What follows are 16 T cell receptor beta chains derived from one specimen sequenced in a study of CD8+ T cells in alopecia areata. Reverse transcription of extracted RNA yielded cDNA, which provided the sequencing template. TCRdb keeps only in-frame clones here, not all; method: immunoSEQ multiplex PCR. The sample has 150,000 to 180,000 clones, around 55% seen once; the top ten hold approximately 20%. The sample here was CD8+ T cells sorted from blood, taken at week 0. These receptors were collected from a human donor with alopecia areata.

The genes are TRBV6-6 and TRBJ1-1; D call uncertain. Germline V gene lookup returns CDR1 MNHNY and CDR2 SVGAGI (reference sequence). The CDR3 runs 10 residues. V was pared by 9 bases and J by 7 bases, with 9 bases between. The CDR3 protein is CASDNGEAFF. CDR3 nucleotides: TGTGCCAGTGATAACGGTGAAGCTTTCTTT.

This rearrangement joins TRBV5-4 to TRBJ2-2; 11 bases are shared with TRBD1. The germline V gene has CDR1 SGHNT and CDR2 YYREEE (reference sequence). J was trimmed by 7 bases and V by 0 bases; bases with no gene match: 5. CDR3 size: 16 residues. The CDR3 spells CASSLAGQGAYGELFF. CDR3 bases: TGTGCCAGCAGCTTGGCCGGACAGGGGGCGTACGGGGAGCTGTTTTTT.

This clone showed up just a few times. V is TRBV29-1 and J is TRBJ2-1; D is ambiguous. This CDR3 spans 13 amino acids. Germline CDR1 reads SQVTM; CDR2 reads ANQGSEA. V was clipped by 6 bases and J by 0 bases, with 9 bases between them. This CDR3 is CSVHPGSYNEQFF. CDR3 DNA sequence: TGCAGCGTCCACCCGGGCTCCTACAATGAGCAGTTCTTC.

This clone was counted between two and nine times. The V call is TRBV7-2, the J call TRBJ2-7, with D possibly matching TRBD1 (6 bases). The germline V gene encodes CDR1 SGHTA and CDR2 FQGNSA. The CDR3 spans 15 residues. V gave up 2 bases and J gave up 3 bases, with 14 bases separating them. CDR3 sequence reads: CASSLLQGIRYEQYF. The CDR3 DNA is TGTGCCAGCAGCTTATTGCAGGGGATCCGCTACGAGCAGTACTTC. The full variable domain, rest sourced from reference TRBV7-2 and TRBJ2-7, is GAGVSQSPSNKVTEKGKDVELRCDPISGHTALYWYRQSLGQGLEFLIYFQGNSAPDKSGLPSDRFSAERTGGSVSTLTIQRTQQEDSAVYLCASSLLQGIRYEQYFGPGTRLTVT.

The rearrangement uses TRBV9 and TRBJ2-2; the D gene is possibly TRBD2 (6 bases). The V end lost 3 bases, the J end lost 5 bases, and 14 bases lay between the germline ends. The CDR3 length is 15 residues. Germline V gene lookup returns CDR1 SGDLS and CDR2 YYNGEE. The CDR3, as DNA: TGTGCCAGCAGCGGGGAGGACACAATAACCGGGGAGCTGTTTTTT. Protein sequence: CASSGEDTITGELFF.

This chain connects TRBV5-1 to TRBJ2-3; D unclear. V dropped 7 bases and J dropped 2 bases, with 20 bases sitting between them. This CDR3 comprises 16 residues. Germline lookup yields CDR1 SGHRS and CDR2 YFSETQ. The CDR3 bases are TGCGCCAGCTCAAAGCTTGACTCCAAAGTCACAGATACGCAGTATTTT. Encoded protein: CASSKLDSKVTDTQYF.

This clone was counted a few times. The chain joins TRBV6-5 to TRBJ1-5; D not resolved. In germline, CDR1 is MNHEY, CDR2 SVGAGI. CDR3 length: 14 amino acids. V lost 6 bases to trimming and J lost 6 bases, with 15 bases between them. Here the CDR3 reads CASSRSHDGQPQHF. The CDR3 DNA reads as TGTGCCAGCAGCCGATCTCATGACGGTCAGCCCCAGCATTTT.

This chain joins TRBV5-6 and TRBJ2-7; possibly TRBD2 for D (5 bases). V dropped 4 bases and J dropped 0 bases, with 11 bases sitting between them. The CDR3 has 14 amino acids. Germline V CDR1 and CDR2: SGHDT, YYEEEE. This CDR3 reads CASSEGLGSYEQYF. CDR3 coding DNA: TGTGCCAGCAGCGAGGGCCTGGGCTCCTACGAGCAGTACTTC.

With respect to this clone: This sequence is one base from a far larger clone and is likely a read error. The chain carries TRBV14 and TRBJ2-7; tentative D call: TRBD2 (6 bases). Germline values: CDR1 SGHDN, CDR2 FVKESK. Trimming removed 1 base from V and 0 bases from J, with 7 bases in between. The CDR3 extends over 14 amino acids. CDR3 in amino acids: CASSQVADSYEQYF. The CDR3 DNA is TGTGCCAGCAGCCAAGTAGCGGACTCCTACGAGCAGTACTTC.

V usage is TRBV4-1 and J usage is TRBJ2-4, with D possibly being TRBD1 or TRBD2 (6 bases each). V was trimmed by 4 bases and J by 0 bases, leaving 13 bases between them. Germline-derived CDR1 and CDR2 are MGHRA and YSYEKL. The CDR3 loop spans 16 amino acids. The CDR3 DNA reads TGCGCCAGCAGCCTAAAACAGGGACTAGCCAAAAACATTCAGTACTTC. This sequence encodes CASSLKQGLAKNIQYF.

The sample holds one count of this clone. V usage is TRBV5-1 and J usage is TRBJ2-2; the D is unclear. Per germline, CDR1 SGHRS and CDR2 YFSETQ. This CDR3 contains 16 residues. V lost 3 bases to trimming and J lost 9 bases, with 21 bases between them. The CDR3 spells CASSSPDETSKRELFF. The CDR3 DNA reads TGCGCCAGCAGCTCTCCGGATGAGACCTCCAAAAGGGAGCTGTTTTTT.

The CDR3 protein is CASSSDRGMTRNTIYF. CDR3 nucleotide sequence: TGTGCCAGCAGCTCCGACAGGGGTATGACGAGAAACACCATATATTTT. The chain combines TRBV7-2 with TRBJ1-3; TRBD1 matches at 8 bases. This CDR3 region has 16 residues. Germline V gene sequence: CDR1 SGHTA, CDR2 FQGNSA. V lost 4 bases to trimming and J lost 5 bases; unmatched junction nucleotides: 10.

This clone was detected a few times. The genes are TRBV29-1 and TRBJ2-2; D is ambiguous. Trimming pared 3 bases from V and 2 bases from J, leaving 4 bases between. Looked up from germline, CDR1 is SQVTM and CDR2 is ANQGSEA. This CDR3 comprises 12 residues. CDR3 sequence (DNA): TGCAGCGTTGACAAAAACACCGGGGAGCTGTTTTTT. Translating it yields CSVDKNTGELFF.

The chain uses TRBV30 and TRBJ2-7; possibly TRBD1 for D (5 bases). Trimming stripped 2 bases from V and 5 bases from J, with 10 bases between. CDR3 length: 12 residues. The germline gives CDR1 GTSNPN, CDR2 SVGIG (reference sequence). CDR3: CAWSRGQNEQYF. CDR3 nucleotides: TGTGCCTGGAGTAGGGGTCAGAACGAGCAGTACTTC.

V is TRBV4-1 and J is TRBJ1-1; no clear D. Germline values: CDR1 MGHRA, CDR2 YSYEKL. With 0 bases removed from V and 7 bases from J, the gap between germline ends came to 9 bases. The CDR3 sequence is 13 residues long. The CDR3 sequence is CASSQEWADEAFF. CDR3 nucleotide sequence: TGCGCCAGCAGCCAAGAATGGGCCGATGAAGCTTTCTTT.

This chain links TRBV30 with TRBJ2-2; D uncertain. Looked up from germline, CDR1 is GTSNPN and CDR2 is SVGIG (reference sequence). The CDR3 totals 12 residues. V dropped 7 bases and J dropped 1 base, with 7 bases sitting between them. CDR3 nucleotides: TGTGCCTCCTTCATGAACACCGGGGAGCTGTTTTTT. Translated: CASFMNTGELFF.